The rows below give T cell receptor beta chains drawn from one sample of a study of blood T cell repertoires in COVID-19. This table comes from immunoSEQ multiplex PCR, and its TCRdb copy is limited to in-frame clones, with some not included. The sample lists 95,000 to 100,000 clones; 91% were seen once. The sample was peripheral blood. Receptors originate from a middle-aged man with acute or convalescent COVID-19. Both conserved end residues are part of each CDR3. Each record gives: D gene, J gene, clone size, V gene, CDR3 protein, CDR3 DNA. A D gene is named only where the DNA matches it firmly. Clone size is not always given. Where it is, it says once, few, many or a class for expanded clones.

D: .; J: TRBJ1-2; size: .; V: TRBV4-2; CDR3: CASSQQNYGYTF; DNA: TGTGCCAGCAGCCAACAAAACTATGGCTACACCTTC
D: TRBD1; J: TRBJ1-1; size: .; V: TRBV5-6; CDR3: CASSLAKGAQGTEAFF; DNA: TGTGCCAGCAGCTTGGCAAAGGGGGCTCAAGGCACTGAAGCTTTCTTT
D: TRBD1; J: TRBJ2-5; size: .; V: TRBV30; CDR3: CAWRGVTDRKETQYF; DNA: TGTGCCTGGAGAGGTGTAACGGACAGGAAAGAGACCCAGTACTTC
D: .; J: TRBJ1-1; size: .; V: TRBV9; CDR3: CASSVRPGGTEAFF; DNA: TGTGCCAGCAGCGTCAGACCCGGGGGCACTGAAGCTTTCTTT
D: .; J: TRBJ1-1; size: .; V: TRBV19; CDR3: CASTGNTEAFF; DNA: TGTGCCAGTACCGGGAACACTGAAGCTTTCTTT
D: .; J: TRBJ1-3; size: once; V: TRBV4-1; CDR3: CASSQPHATTSGNTIYF; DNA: TGCGCCAGCAGCCAACCCCACGCGACAACCTCTGGAAACACCATATATTTT
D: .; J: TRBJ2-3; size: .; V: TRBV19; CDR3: CASSIWAGDTQYF; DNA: TGTGCCAGTAGTATATGGGCAGGAGATACGCAGTATTTT
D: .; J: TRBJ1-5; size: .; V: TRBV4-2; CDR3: CASSQQGQPQHF; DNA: TGTGCCAGCAGCCAACAGGGACAGCCCCAGCATTTT
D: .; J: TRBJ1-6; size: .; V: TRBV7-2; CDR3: CASSFQAYNSPLHF; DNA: TGTGCCAGCAGCTTTCAGGCCTATAATTCACCCCTCCACTTT
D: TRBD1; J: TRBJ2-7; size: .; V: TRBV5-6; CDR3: CASSRTGGYVEQYF; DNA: TGTGCCAGCAGCCGGACAGGGGGCTACGTCGAGCAGTACTTC
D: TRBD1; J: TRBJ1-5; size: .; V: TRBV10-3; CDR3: CAISTGTGYQPQHF; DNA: TGTGCCATCAGTACCGGGACAGGGTATCAGCCCCAGCATTTT
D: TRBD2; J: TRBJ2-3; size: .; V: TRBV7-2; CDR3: CASSLSSGGHWTTQYF; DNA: TGTGCCAGCAGCTTATCGAGCGGGGGGCATTGGACTACGCAGTATTTT
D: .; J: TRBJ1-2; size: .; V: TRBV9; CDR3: CASSVAGGYGYTF; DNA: TGTGCCAGCAGCGTAGCGGGGGGCTATGGCTACACCTTC
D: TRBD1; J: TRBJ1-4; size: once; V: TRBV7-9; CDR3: CASSLDRGREKLFF; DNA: TGTGCCAGCAGTTTGGACAGGGGGCGTGAAAAACTGTTTTTT
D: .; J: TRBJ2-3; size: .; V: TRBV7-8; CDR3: CASSLAPTGGTQYF; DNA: TGTGCCAGCAGCTTAGCGCCGACAGGAGGTACGCAGTATTTT
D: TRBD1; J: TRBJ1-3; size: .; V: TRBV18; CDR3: CASSADRAGNTIYF; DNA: TGTGCCAGCTCGGCTGACAGGGCTGGAAACACCATATATTTT